A selection of T cell receptor beta chains follows, all from one sample in a study of shared clonotypes between healthy human individuals. Here immunoSEQ multiplex PCR was the method, and the copy in TCRdb shows in-frame clones only, minus some. Of some 2,100,000 clones in the sample, more than 85% were seen once. The sequencing sample was made of naive CD8+ T cells from PBMCs. The source is a man between 18 and 35 years old in good health. Some clones in this sample may be carry-over from other donors' samples. Each CDR3 is given with its conserved first and last residue. A D gene is named only where the DNA matches it firmly. Clone sizes are given selectively: once, few, many, or a class where the clone is expanded.

d_gene	v_gene	abundance	len	j_gene	CDR3nt	CDR3aa
-	TRBV19	-	13	TRBJ1-5	TGTGCCAGTAGTATGGATTTCGGTCAGCCCCAGCATTTT	CASSMDFGQPQHF
-	TRBV7-8	-	16	TRBJ1-4	TGTGCCAGCAGCCCGAGCACGGGCTCAACTAATGAAAAACTGTTTTTT	CASSPSTGSTNEKLFF
-	TRBV5-6	once	15	TRBJ1-5	TGTGCCAGCAGCTCGAGAGATAATCGCTATCAGCCCCAGCATTTT	CASSSRDNRYQPQHF
-	TRBV6-1	-	15	TRBJ2-3	TGTGCCAGCAGTGGGTGGTCAGAACGCACAGATACGCAGTATTTT	CASSGWSERTDTQYF
TRBD2	TRBV9	-	17	TRBJ2-6	TGTGCCAGCAGCGTTAGCGGGAGTGGGACTGGGGCCAACGTCCTGACTTTC	CASSVSGSGTGANVLTF
TRBD1	TRBV6-5	few	14	TRBJ1-5	TGTGCCAGCAGTGTCAGGGGGGGCAATCAGCCCCAGCATTTT	CASSVRGGNQPQHF
-	TRBV7-3	-	13	TRBJ2-1	TGTGCCAGCAGCTTAACGGACGACAATGAGCAGTTCTTC	CASSLTDDNEQFF
TRBD1	TRBV15	-	17	TRBJ2-5	TGTGCCACCAGCAAGGATCTGGACAGGGGGCAACAAGAGACCCAGTACTTC	CATSKDLDRGQQETQYF
-	TRBV9	-	16	TRBJ2-7	TGTGCCAGCAGCGTAACCCCCACGGGGAAAGGGCACGAGCAGTACTTC	CASSVTPTGKGHEQYF
-	TRBV5-1	-	18	TRBJ2-1	TGCGCCAGCAGCTTGAGCCTTTGGGCGTCGTCGTCCTACAATGAGCAGTTCTTC	CASSLSLWASSSYNEQFF
TRBD2	TRBV2	-	16	TRBJ2-7	TGTGCCAGCAGTGAACGGCTAGCGGGAGGGTCCTACGAGCAGTACTTC	CASSERLAGGSYEQYF
-	TRBV29-1	once	11	TRBJ1-2	-	CSVEVVGTGTF
TRBD1	TRBV7-2	-	17	TRBJ1-2	TGTGCCAGCAGTTTAAGTCAGGGGGCGGCTTTCAACTATGGCTACACCTTC	CASSLSQGAAFNYGYTF
-	TRBV6-1	-	13	TRBJ1-2	TGTGCCAGCAGAGCGGGGGCTTTCGGTGGCTACACCTTC	CASRAGAFGGYTF
-	TRBV27	-	14	TRBJ1-3	TGTGCCAGCAGACCCGACATCTCTGGAAACACCATATATTTT	CASRPDISGNTIYF
-	TRBV4-1	-	14	TRBJ1-6	TGCGCCAGCAGCCAAGTACAGGATAATTCACCCCTCCACTTT	CASSQVQDNSPLHF
-	TRBV28	-	14	TRBJ1-5	TGTGCCAGCAGCCCTACAGGGACATTTGAGCCCCAGCATTTT	CASSPTGTFEPQHF
-	TRBV5-1	-	15	TRBJ2-2	TGCGCCAGCAGCTTTCCGGGACAAGATAGAGGGGAGCTGTTTTTT	CASSFPGQDRGELFF
-	TRBV2	few	12	TRBJ1-1	TGTGCCAGCAGTCCTAAGGGAACTGAAGCTTTCTTT	CASSPKGTEAFF
TRBD2	TRBV7-9	-	19	TRBJ2-1	TGTGCCAGCGTGGACTACGAGGTGTCGCGGGAGGGTACCTACAATGAGCAGTTCTTC	CASVDYEVSREGTYNEQFF
-	TRBV28	-	15	TRBJ1-5	TGTGCCAGCACCCCGGACGAGGGAACGGGTCAGCCCCAGCATTTT	CASTPDEGTGQPQHF
-	TRBV9	-	15	TRBJ1-2	TGTGCCAGCAGCGTAGCGGGTCGCCCATTCGATGGCTACACCTTC	CASSVAGRPFDGYTF
TRBD1	TRBV7-3	-	13	TRBJ2-7	TGTGCCAGCAGCGCACGGACAGGGGGCGAGCAGTACTTC	CASSARTGGEQYF
TRBD2	TRBV15	-	19	TRBJ2-3	TGTGCCACCAGCAGCGACCCCGGCGGGCGGGAGACGGGCACAGATACGCAGTATTTT	CATSSDPGGRETGTDTQYF
-	TRBV7-8	-	14	TRBJ2-1	TGTGCCAGCAGCTTAGGGGGACCCAATGGTGAGCAGTTCTTC	CASSLGGPNGEQFF
TRBD1	TRBV6-5	-	12	TRBJ1-5	TGTGCCGGTACAGGGGGTGGTCAGCCCCAGCATTTT	CAGTGGGQPQHF
-	TRBV30	-	12	TRBJ1-5	TGTGCCTGGAGTTCCGGGGTTCAGCCCCAGCATTTT	CAWSSGVQPQHF
-	TRBV19	-	14	TRBJ1-5	TGTGCCAGTAGTCCCTACGGCCGCGATCAGCCCCAGCATTTT	CASSPYGRDQPQHF
-	TRBV9	-	15	TRBJ1-3	TGTGCCAGCAGCGTAGCCGGGGGACTTGGAAACACCATATATTTT	CASSVAGGLGNTIYF
-	TRBV28	-	16	TRBJ2-4	TGTGCCAGCAGACCTCTTCGGGGTTTAGCCAAAAACATTCAGTACTTC	CASRPLRGLAKNIQYF
-	TRBV28	-	11	TRBJ2-7	TGTGCCAGCCTTATGGGTTACGAGCAGTACTTC	CASLMGYEQYF
TRBD2	TRBV6-5	-	13	TRBJ2-5	TGTGCCAGCAGTCAAACTAGCGAGAAGACCCAGTACTTC	CASSQTSEKTQYF
TRBD2	TRBV29-1	-	14	TRBJ2-1	TGCAGCGTTGTCCGGCTAGCGGGAGTCTGGGAGCAGTTCTTC	CSVVRLAGVWEQFF
-	TRBV7-9	-	16	TRBJ2-2	TGTGCCAGCAGCTTAGAAGTGACAGCGAACACCGGGGAGCTGTTTTTT	CASSLEVTANTGELFF
TRBD1	TRBV7-9	-	15	TRBJ2-5	TGTGCCAGCAGCTTAGGAGGGGGCTATAGAGAGACCCAGTACTTC	CASSLGGGYRETQYF
TRBD2	TRBV4-1	-	15	TRBJ2-7	TGCGCCAGCAGCCCTCGACTAGCGGAATCCTACGAGCAGTACTTC	CASSPRLAESYEQYF
-	TRBV9	-	14	TRBJ1-2	TGTGCCAGCAGCGTGGCAGGACGCGCCTATGGCTACACCTTC	CASSVAGRAYGYTF
-	TRBV27	-	14	TRBJ1-1	TGTGCCAGCAGTTTATATCCCAGACAGGATGAAGCTTTCTTT	CASSLYPRQDEAFF
-	TRBV7-9	-	12	TRBJ2-3	TGTGCCAGCAGCCCCATCCGGAATACGCAGTATTTT	CASSPIRNTQYF
TRBD1	TRBV7-2	-	15	TRBJ2-5	TGTGCCAGCAGCTTAGCGGGGACAGCCCAAGAGACCCAGTACTTC	CASSLAGTAQETQYF
TRBD1	TRBV5-6	-	16	TRBJ2-1	TGTGCCAGCAGCTTTACAGGGGAGTCTCAAGACAATGAGCAGTTCTTC	CASSFTGESQDNEQFF
TRBD1	TRBV27	once	15	TRBJ1-5	TGTGCCAGCAGTTTAGGGACAGGGTTCAACCAGCCCCAGCATTTT	CASSLGTGFNQPQHF
-	TRBV15	-	15	TRBJ1-4	TGTGCCACCAGCAGAGATGGGGGAATAGGGGAAAAACTGTTTTTT	CATSRDGGIGEKLFF
-	TRBV4-1	-	15	TRBJ1-4	TGCGCCAGCAGCTCACGCGGGGATCGAGGTGAAAAACTGTTTTTT	CASSSRGDRGEKLFF
TRBD2	TRBV27	-	16	TRBJ2-7	TGTGCCAGCAGTCCATCCTCGGGGGGGGTCTCCTACGAGCAGTACTTC	CASSPSSGGVSYEQYF
-	TRBV29-1	-	10	TRBJ2-5	TGCAGCGTCTTCCAGAGCGGCCAGTACTTC	CSVFQSGQYF
TRBD1	TRBV5-4	-	15	TRBJ1-1	TGTGCCAGCAGCCCCCGTGACAGGGAGGAAGTTGAAGCTTTCTTT	CASSPRDREEVEAFF
-	TRBV13	-	16	TRBJ2-1	TGTGCCAGCACTAAAAGGGCCGACAGCTCCTACAATGAGCAGTTCTTC	CASTKRADSSYNEQFF
-	TRBV6-1	-	15	TRBJ2-1	TGTGCCAGCAGTGGATGGCAGGGGAAAGACAATGAGCAGTTCTTC	CASSGWQGKDNEQFF
TRBD1	TRBV5-1	once	15	TRBJ2-7	TGCGCCAGCAGCTTGGCCGGCGGGACAGGGAACGAGCAGTACTTC	CASSLAGGTGNEQYF
-	TRBV28	-	18	TRBJ1-3	TGTGCCAGCAGTCGCGAACCCGCCCCCCTGGGTCCGGAAAACACCATATATTTT	CASSREPAPLGPENTIYF
-	TRBV5-1	-	15	TRBJ2-1	TGCGCCAGCAGCTTTACCGGACTGGACTACAATGAGCAGTTCTTC	CASSFTGLDYNEQFF
TRBD2	TRBV4-3	-	16	TRBJ2-1	TGCGCCAGCAGCCAGTCCCTAGCGGGAGTTGACAATGAGCAGTTCTTC	CASSQSLAGVDNEQFF